The clone carrying this T cell receptor (beta chain) has more than one count but fewer than ten. Its specificity is not known. This specimen comes from a study of T cells after yellow fever vaccination. Study summary: Preparation of fractions with low cell numbers was performed using SMART-Seq v4 Ultra Low Input. Notes on the study in general: At about 97% for CD4 and over 80% for CD8, most primary-vaccination clones showed up again after the booster. A small share of clonotypes appeared in both CD4 and CD8 compartments.

5'RACE template switching generated TCR cDNA, adding a universal primer site and UMIs. TCRdb processed the 5' RACE reads anew with MiXCR; each CDR3 protein has one entry. This table has 350,000 to 450,000 distinct CDR3 sequences, around 19% appearing once. Deletions cut 0 bases from V and 3 bases from J, with 11 bases between. This CDR3 is 15 amino acids long. Germline V CDR1 and CDR2: KGHSH, LQKENI. The genes are TRBV18 and TRBJ1-1; D is undetermined. This receptor was obtained from a man younger than 35 who received the YFV17D yellow fever vaccine. The sample here was PBMCs, taken before the yellow fever booster vaccination. CDR3 bases: TGTGCCAGCTCACCACCAGGGTCACAGCACACTGAAGCTTTCTTT. Its translation: CASSPPGSQHTEAFF. Supplemented by reference TRBV18 and TRBJ1-1, the full variable domain reads NAGVMQNPRHLVRRRGQEARLRCSPMKGHSHVYWYRQLPEEGLKFMVYLQKENIIDESGMPKERFSAEFPKEGPSILRIQQVVRGDSAAYFCASSPPGSQHTEAFFGQGTRLTVV.